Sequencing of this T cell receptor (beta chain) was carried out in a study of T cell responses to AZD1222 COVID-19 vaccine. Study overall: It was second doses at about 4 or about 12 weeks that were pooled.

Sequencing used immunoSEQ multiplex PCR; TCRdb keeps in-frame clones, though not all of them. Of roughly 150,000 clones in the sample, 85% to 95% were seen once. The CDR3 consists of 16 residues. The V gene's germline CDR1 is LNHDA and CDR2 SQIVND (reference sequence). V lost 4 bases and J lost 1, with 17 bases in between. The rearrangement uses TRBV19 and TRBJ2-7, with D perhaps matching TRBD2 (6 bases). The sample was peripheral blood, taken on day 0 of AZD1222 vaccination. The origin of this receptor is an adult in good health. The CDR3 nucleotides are TGTGCCAGTAGTACCCAGGAGGGTAGCGGTTCCTACGAGCAGTACTTC. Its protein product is CASSTQEGSGSYEQYF.